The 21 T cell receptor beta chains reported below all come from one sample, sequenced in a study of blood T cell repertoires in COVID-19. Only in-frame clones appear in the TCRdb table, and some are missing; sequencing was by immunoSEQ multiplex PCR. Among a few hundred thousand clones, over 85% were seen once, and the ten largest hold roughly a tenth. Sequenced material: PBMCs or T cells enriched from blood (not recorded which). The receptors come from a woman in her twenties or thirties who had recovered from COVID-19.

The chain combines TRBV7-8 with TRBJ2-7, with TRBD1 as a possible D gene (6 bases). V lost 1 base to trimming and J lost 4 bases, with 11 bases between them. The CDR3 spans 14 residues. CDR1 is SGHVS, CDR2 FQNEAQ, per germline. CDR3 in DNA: TGTGCCAGCAGCTTAGTTCACAGGGAATACGAGCAGTACTTC. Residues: CASSLVHREYEQYF.

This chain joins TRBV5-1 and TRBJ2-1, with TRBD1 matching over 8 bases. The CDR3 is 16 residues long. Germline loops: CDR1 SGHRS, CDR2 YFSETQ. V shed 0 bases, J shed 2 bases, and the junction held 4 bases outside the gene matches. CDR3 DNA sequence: TGCGCCAGCAGCTTGGATTCGGACAGGGCCTACAATGAGCAGTTCTTC. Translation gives CASSLDSDRAYNEQFF. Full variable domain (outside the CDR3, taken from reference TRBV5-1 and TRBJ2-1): KAGVTQTPRYLIKTRGQQVTLSCSPISGHRSVSWYQQTPGQGLQFLFEYFSETQRNKGNFPGRFSGRQFSNSRSEMNVSTLELGDSALYLCASSLDSDRAYNEQFFGPGTRLTVL.

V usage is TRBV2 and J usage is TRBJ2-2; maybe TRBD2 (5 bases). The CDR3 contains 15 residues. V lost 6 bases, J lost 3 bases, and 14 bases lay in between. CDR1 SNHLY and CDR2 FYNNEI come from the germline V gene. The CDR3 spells CASSENPGDTGELFF. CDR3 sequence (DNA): TGTGCCAGCAGCGAGAACCCCGGGGACACCGGGGAGCTGTTTTTT.

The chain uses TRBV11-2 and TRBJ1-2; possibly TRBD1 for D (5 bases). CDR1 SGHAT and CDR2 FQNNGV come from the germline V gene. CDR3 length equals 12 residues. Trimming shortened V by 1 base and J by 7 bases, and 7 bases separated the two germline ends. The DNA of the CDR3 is TGTGCCAGCAGCTTAGCGGGGGGTGGCTACACCTTC. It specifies CASSLAGGGYTF.

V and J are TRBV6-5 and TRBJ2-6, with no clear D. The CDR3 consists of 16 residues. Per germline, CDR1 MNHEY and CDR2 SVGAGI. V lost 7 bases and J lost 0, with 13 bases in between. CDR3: CASTYSVGSGANVLTF. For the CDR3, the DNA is TGTGCCAGCACCTACTCGGTCGGCTCTGGGGCCAACGTCCTGACTTTC.

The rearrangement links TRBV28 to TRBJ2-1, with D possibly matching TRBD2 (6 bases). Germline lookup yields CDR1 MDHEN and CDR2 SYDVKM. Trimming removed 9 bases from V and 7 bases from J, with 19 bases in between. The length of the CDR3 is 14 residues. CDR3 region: CASESGTPLNEQFF. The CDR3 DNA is TGTGCCAGTGAATCTGGGACTCCACTAAATGAGCAGTTCTTC.

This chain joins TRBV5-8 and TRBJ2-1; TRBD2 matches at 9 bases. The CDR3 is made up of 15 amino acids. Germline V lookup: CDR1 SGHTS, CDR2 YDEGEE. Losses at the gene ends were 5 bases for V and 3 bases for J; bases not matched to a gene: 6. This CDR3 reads CASRRAGGGYNEQFF. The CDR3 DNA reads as TGTGCCAGCAGACGAGCGGGAGGAGGCTACAATGAGCAGTTCTTC.

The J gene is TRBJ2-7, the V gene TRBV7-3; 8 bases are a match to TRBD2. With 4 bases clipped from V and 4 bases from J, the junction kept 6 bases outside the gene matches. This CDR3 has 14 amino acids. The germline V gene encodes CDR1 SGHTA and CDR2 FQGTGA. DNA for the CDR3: TGTGCCAGCAGCTCGGGGACTAGGGCTTACGAGCAGTACTTC. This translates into CASSSGTRAYEQYF.

The CDR3 sequence is CASSLAQGRGRSYEQYF. The CDR3 region has the DNA TGTGCCAGCAGCTTGGCCCAGGGCAGGGGGCGGTCCTACGAGCAGTACTTC. The chain carries TRBV5-5 and TRBJ2-7; the match to TRBD1 covers 8 bases. The ends lost 0 bases at V and 1 base at J; junction bases unmatched: 9. The CDR3 loop spans 17 amino acids. Germline V gene sequence: CDR1 SGHKS, CDR2 YYEKEE (reference sequence).

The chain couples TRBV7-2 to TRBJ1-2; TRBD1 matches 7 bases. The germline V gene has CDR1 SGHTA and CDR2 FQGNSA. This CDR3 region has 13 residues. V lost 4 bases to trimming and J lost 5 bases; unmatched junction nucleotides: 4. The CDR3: CASSSDRVYGYTF. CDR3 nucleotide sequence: TGTGCCAGCAGCTCTGACAGGGTGTATGGCTACACCTTC.

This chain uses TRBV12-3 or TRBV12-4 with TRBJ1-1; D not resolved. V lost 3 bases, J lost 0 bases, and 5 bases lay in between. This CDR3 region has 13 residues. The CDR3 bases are TGTGCCAGCAGTTTTTATTTGAACACTGAAGCTTTCTTT. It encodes CASSFYLNTEAFF.

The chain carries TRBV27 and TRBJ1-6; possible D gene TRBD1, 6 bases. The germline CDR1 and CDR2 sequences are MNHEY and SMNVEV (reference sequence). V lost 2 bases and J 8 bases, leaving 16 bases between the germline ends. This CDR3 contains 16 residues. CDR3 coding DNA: TGTGCCAGCAGTTTAGGAACCACAGGGACCGATTCACCCCTCCACTTT. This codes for CASSLGTTGTDSPLHF.

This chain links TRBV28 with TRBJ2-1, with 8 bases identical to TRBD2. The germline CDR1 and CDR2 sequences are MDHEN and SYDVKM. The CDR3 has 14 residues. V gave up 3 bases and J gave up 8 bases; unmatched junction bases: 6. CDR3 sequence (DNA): TGTGCCAGCAGTTTCAGCGGGAGTGCAGATGAGCAGTTCTTC. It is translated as CASSFSGSADEQFF. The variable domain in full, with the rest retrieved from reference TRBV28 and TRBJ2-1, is DVKVTQSSRYLVKRTGEKVFLECVQDMDHENMFWYRQDPGLGLRLIYFSYDVKMKEKGDIPEGYSVSREKKERFSLILESASTNQTSMYLCASSFSGSADEQFFGPGTRLTVL.

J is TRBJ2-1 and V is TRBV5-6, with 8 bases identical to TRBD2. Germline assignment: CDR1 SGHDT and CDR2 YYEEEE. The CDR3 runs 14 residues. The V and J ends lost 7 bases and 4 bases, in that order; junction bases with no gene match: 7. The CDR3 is CASHRSGSYNEQFF. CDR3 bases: TGTGCCAGCCATCGGAGCGGGAGTTACAATGAGCAGTTCTTC.

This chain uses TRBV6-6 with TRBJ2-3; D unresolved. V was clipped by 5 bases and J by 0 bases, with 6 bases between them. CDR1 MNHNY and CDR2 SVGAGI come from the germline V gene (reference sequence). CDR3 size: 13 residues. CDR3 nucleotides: TGTGCCAGCAGTCTCCTTAGCACAGATACGCAGTATTTT. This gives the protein CASSLLSTDTQYF.

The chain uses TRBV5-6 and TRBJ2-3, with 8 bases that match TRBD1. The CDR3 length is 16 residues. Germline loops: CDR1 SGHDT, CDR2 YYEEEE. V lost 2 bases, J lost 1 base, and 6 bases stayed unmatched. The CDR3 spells CASSLSWGQGTDTQYF. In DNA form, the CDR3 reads TGTGCCAGCAGCTTAAGTTGGGGACAGGGCACAGATACGCAGTATTTT.

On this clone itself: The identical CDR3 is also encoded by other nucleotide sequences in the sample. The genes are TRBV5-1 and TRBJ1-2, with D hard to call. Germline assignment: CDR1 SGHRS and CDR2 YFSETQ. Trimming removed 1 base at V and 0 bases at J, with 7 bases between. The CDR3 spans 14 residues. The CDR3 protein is CASSLTGSNYGYTF. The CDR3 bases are TGCGCCAGCAGCTTGACCGGGTCTAACTATGGCTACACCTTC.

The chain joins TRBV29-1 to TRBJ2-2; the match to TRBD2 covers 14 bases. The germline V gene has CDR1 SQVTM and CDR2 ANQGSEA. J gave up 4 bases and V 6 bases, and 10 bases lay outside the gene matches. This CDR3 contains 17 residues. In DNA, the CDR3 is TGCAGCGTGGGCGGACTAGCGGGAGGAGCTGTCACCGGGGAGCTGTTTTTT. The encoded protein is CSVGGLAGGAVTGELFF.

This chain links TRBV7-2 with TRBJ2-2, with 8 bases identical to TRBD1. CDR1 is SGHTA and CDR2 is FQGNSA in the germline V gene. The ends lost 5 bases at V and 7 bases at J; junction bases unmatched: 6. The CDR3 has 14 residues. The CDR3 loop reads CASSLGQGGGELFF. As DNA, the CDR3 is TGTGCCAGCAGCCTTGGACAGGGCGGCGGGGAGCTGTTTTTT. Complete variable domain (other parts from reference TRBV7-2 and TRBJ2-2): GAGVSQSPSNKVTEKGKDVELRCDPISGHTALYWYRQSLGQGLEFLIYFQGNSAPDKSGLPSDRFSAERTGGSVSTLTIQRTQQEDSAVYLCASSLGQGGGELFFGEGSRLTVL.

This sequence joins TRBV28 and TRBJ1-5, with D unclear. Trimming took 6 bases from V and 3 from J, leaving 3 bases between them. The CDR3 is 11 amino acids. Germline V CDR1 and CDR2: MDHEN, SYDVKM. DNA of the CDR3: TGTGCCAGCAGCCACAATCAGCCCCAGCATTTT. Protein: CASSHNQPQHF. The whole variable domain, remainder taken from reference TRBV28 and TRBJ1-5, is DVKVTQSSRYLVKRTGEKVFLECVQDMDHENMFWYRQDPGLGLRLIYFSYDVKMKEKGDIPEGYSVSREKKERFSLILESASTNQTSMYLCASSHNQPQHFGDGTRLSIL.

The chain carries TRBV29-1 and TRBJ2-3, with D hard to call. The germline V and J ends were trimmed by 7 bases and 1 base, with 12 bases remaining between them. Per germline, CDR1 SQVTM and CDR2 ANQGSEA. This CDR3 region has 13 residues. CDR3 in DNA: TGCAGCGGTTATCCACCGGGCACAGATACGCAGTATTTT. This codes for CSGYPPGTDTQYF.